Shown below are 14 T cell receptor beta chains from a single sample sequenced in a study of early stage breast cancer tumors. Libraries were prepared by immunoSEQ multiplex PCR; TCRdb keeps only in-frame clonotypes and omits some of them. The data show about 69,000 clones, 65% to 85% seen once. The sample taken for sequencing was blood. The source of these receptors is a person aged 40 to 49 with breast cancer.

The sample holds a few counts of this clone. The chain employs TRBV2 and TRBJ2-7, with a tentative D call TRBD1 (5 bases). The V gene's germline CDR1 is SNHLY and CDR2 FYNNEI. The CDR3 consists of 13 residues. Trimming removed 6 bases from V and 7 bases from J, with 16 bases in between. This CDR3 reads CASSEVQGWEQYF. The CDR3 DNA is TGTGCCAGCAGCGAGGTCCAGGGATGGGAGCAGTACTTC.

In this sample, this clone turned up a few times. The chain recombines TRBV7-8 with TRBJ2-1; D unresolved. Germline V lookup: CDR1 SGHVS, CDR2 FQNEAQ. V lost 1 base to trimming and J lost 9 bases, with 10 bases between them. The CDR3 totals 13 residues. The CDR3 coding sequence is TGTGCCAGCAGCTTAGTCGTGGTCCGTGAGCAGTTCTTC. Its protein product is CASSLVVVREQFF.

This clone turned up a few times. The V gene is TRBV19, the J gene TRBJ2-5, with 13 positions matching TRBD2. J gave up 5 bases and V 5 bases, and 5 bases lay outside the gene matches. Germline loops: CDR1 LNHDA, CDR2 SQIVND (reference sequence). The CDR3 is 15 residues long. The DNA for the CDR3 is TGTGCCAGTAGTCTACTAGCGGGAGGGAGGGAGACCCAGTACTTC. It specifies CASSLLAGGRETQYF.

Here the CDR3 reads CASSQSRTQNQPQHF. For the CDR3, the DNA is TGTGCCAGCAGCCAAAGTAGGACACAGAATCAGCCCCAGCATTTT. The V gene is TRBV4-2, the J gene TRBJ1-5; tentative D call: TRBD1 (5 bases). V was trimmed by 2 bases and J by 4 bases, leaving 12 bases between them. The CDR3 loop spans 15 amino acids. Germline V lookup: CDR1 LGHNA, CDR2 YNFKEQ.

The CDR3 DNA follows: TGTGCCAGCAGCCGAGAACTATGGGGGGCGTTTAACTATGGCTACACCTTC. The encoded protein is CASSRELWGAFNYGYTF. The chain couples TRBV14 to TRBJ1-2; the D gene is possibly TRBD1 (6 bases). V was clipped by 4 bases and J by 1 base, with 19 bases between them. The CDR3 is 17 residues long. Germline V gene lookup returns CDR1 SGHDN and CDR2 FVKESK.

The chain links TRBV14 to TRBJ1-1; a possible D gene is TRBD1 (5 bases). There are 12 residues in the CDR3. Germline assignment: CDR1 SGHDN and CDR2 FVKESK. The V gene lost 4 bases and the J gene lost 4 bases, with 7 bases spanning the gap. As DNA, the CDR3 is TGTGCCAGCAGCCGACAGACCACTGAAGCTTTCTTT. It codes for CASSRQTTEAFF.

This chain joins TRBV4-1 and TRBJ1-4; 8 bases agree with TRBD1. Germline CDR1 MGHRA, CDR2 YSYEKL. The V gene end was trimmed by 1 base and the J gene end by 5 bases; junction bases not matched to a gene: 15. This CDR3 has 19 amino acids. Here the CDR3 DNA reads TGCGCCAGCAGCCAAGGCGGCTTGGCAGGGGGCGAGCGGAATGAAAAACTGTTTTTT. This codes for CASSQGGLAGGERNEKLFF.

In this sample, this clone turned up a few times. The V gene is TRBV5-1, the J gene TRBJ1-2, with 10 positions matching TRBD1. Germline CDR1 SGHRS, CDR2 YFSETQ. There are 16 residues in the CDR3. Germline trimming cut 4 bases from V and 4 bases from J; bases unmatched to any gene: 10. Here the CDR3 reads CASSPGAGTGAYGYTF. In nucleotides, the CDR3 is TGCGCCAGCAGCCCGGGAGCCGGGACAGGGGCCTATGGCTACACCTTC.

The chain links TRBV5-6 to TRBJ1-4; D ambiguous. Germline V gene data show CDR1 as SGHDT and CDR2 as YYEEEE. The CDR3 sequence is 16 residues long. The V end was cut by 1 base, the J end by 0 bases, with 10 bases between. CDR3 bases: TGTGCCAGCAGCTTGCGGTTGGTATCAACTAATGAAAAACTGTTTTTT. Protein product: CASSLRLVSTNEKLFF.

Written as DNA, the CDR3 is TGTGCCAGCAGTTTATTATCGGTCCAAGAGACCCAGTACTTC. Residues: CASSLLSVQETQYF. This chain uses TRBV28 with TRBJ2-5; D gene unclear. This CDR3 spans 14 amino acids. V lost 1 base, J lost 1 base, and 7 bases lay in between. Looked up from germline, CDR1 is MDHEN and CDR2 is SYDVKM.

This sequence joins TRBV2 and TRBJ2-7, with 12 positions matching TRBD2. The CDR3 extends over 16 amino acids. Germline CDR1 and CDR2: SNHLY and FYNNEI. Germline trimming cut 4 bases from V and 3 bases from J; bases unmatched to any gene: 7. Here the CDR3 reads CASSAYRLAGVYEQYF. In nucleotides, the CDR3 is TGTGCCAGCAGTGCCTATAGACTAGCGGGAGTCTACGAGCAGTACTTC.

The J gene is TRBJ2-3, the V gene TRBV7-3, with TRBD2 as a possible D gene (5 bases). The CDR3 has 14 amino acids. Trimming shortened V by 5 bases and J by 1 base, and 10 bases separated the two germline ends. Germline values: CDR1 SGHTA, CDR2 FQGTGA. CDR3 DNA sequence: TGTGCCAGCAGCCTATCAGCGGGCACAGATACGCAGTATTTT. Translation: CASSLSAGTDTQYF. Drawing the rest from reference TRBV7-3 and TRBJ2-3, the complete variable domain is GAGVSQTPSNKVTEKGKYVELRCDPISGHTALYWYRQSLGQGPEFLIYFQGTGAADDSGLPNDRFFAVRPEGSVSTLKIQRTERGDSAVYLCASSLSAGTDTQYFGPGTRLTVL.

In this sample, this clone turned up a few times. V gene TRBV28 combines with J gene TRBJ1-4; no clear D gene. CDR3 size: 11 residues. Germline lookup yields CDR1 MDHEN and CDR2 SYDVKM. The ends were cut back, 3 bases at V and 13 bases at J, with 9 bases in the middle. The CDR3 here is CASSFGPGLFF. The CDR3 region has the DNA TGTGCCAGCAGTTTCGGCCCGGGACTGTTTTTT.

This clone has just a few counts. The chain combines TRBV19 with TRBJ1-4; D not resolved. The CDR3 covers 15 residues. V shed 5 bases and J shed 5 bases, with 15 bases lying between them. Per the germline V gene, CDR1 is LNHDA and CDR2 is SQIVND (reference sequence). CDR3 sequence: CASSPREASNEKLFF. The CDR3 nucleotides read TGTGCCAGTAGTCCTCGTGAAGCTAGCAATGAAAAACTGTTTTTT.